This T cell receptor (beta chain) comes out of a study of blood T cell repertoires in COVID-19. Study summary: COVID-19 samples collected from the United States, Italy and Spain covered acute and convalescent phases. The analysed material was cDNA or gDNA that came from T cells, B-cell-depleted T cells, or PBMCs.

Only one count was recorded for this clone. The V end lost 0 bases, the J end lost 0 bases, and 10 bases lay between the germline ends. CDR1 SGDLS and CDR2 YYNGEE come from the germline V gene. The CDR3 length is 16 residues. The table came from immunoSEQ multiplex PCR; TCRdb's copy has only in-frame clones and leaves some out. The sample holds hundreds of thousands of clones, roughly 86% seen once. The sequence derives from an elderly woman with COVID-19, enrolled during active disease. Sequenced material: peripheral blood. The chain joins TRBV9 to TRBJ1-3; D is undetermined. The CDR3 is CASSVGSVLSGNTIYF. The CDR3 DNA reads as TGTGCCAGCAGCGTAGGGTCTGTACTCTCTGGAAACACCATATATTTT.